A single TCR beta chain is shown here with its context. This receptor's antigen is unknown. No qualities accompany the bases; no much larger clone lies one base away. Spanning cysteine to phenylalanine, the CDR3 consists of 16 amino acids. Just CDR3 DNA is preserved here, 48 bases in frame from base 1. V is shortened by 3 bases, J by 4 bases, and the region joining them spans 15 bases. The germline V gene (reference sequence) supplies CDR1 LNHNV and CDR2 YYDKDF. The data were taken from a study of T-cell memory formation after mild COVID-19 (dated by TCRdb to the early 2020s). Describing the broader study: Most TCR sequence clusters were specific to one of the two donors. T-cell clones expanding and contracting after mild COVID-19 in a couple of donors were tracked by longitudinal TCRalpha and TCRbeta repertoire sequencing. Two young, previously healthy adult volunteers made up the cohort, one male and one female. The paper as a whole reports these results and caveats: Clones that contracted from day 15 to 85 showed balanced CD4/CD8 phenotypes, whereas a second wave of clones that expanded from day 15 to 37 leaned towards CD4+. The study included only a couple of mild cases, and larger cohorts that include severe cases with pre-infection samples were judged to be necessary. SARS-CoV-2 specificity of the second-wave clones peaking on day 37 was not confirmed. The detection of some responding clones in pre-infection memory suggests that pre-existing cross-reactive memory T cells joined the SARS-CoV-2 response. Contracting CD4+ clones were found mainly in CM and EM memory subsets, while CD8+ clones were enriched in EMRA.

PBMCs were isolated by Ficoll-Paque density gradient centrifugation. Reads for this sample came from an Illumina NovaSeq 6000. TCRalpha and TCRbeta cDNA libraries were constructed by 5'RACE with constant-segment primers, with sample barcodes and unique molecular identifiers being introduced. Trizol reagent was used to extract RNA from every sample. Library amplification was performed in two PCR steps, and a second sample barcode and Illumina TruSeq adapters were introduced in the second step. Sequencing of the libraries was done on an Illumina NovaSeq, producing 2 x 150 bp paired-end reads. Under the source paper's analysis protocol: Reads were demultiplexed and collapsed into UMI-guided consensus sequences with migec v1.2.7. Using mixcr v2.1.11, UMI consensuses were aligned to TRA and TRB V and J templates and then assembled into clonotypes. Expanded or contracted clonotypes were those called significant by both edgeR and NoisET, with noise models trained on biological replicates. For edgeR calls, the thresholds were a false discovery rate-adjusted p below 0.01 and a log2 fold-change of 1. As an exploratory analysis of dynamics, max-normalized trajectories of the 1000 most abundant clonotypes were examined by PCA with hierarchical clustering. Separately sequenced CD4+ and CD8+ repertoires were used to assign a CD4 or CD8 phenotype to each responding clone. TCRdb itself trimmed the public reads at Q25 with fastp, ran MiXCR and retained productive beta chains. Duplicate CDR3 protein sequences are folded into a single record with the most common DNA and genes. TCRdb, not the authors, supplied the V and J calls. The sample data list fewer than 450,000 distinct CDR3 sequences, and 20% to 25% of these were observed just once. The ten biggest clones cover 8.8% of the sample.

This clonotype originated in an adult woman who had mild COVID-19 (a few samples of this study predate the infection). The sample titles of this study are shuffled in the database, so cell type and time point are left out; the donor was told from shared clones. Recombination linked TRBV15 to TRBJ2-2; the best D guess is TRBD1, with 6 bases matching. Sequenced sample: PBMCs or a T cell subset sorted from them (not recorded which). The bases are TGTGCCACCAGCAGCACAGGGATTCCGGTCACCGGGGAGCTGTTTTTT. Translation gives CATSSTGIPVTGELFF.